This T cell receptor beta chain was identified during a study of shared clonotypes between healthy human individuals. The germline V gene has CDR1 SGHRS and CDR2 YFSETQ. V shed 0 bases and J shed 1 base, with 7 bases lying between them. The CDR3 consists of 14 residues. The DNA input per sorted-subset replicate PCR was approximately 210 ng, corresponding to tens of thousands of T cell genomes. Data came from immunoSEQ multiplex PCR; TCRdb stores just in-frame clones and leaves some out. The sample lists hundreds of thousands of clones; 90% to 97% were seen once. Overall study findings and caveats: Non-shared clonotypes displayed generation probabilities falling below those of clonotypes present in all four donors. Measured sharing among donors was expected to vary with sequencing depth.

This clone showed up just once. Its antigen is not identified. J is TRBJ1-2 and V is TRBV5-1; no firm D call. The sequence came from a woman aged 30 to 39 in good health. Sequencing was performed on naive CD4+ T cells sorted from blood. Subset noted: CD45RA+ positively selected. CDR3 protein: CASSLATLNYGYTF. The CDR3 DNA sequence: TGCGCCAGCAGCTTGGCTACCCTTAACTATGGCTACACCTTC.